This T cell receptor beta chain appears in the sequencing data of a study of metastatic and nonmetastatic thyroid tumors. Study-wide results and caveats: Significantly higher TCR beta diversity was reportedly seen in malignant thyroid tumors than benign nodules, in blood and tumor.

None of the patients had undergone any treatment ahead of thyroid surgery. Germline trimming cut 9 bases from V and 2 bases from J; bases unmatched to any gene: 12. The CDR3 is made up of 15 amino acids. From germline, CDR1 is MNHNS and CDR2 SASEGT. In the authors' workflow: Clinicopathological groups supplied CDR3 differences that were used to build a distant-metastasis classifier for papillary thyroid cancer. Via MiXCR, TCRdb re-called the PCR reads. None of the V and J calls come from the authors' own analysis; TCRdb made them. The sample has roughly 12,000 clones, around 20% seen once. By proportion, this clone is medium-sized. Its antigen is unidentified.

The source is a female donor with papillary thyroid cancer or a benign thyroid nodule (not recorded which). Some clones in this sample may be carry-over from other donors' samples. The sample taken for sequencing was adjacent normal tissue. The J gene is TRBJ1-1, the V gene TRBV6-1; 7 bases match TRBD1. The CDR3 reads CASMTGQPYNTEAFF. CDR3 DNA: TGTGCCAGTATGACGGGACAGCCCTATAACACTGAAGCTTTCTTT.